These T cell receptor beta chains were read from a single sample in a study of tumor and adjacent non-tumor tissue in lung cancer. TCRdb re-called the multiplex PCR reads with MiXCR, one entry per CDR3 protein. This sample has some 100,000 distinct CDR3 sequences, with more than 80% found just once. The sequenced sample was distant non-tumor lung tissue. These receptors were taken from a man between 60 and 70 years old with small cell lung cancer. Both conserved end residues are part of each CDR3. The D gene is left open where the match is weak. Clone size, where shown, is once, few, many, or a class for clones that have expanded.

V gene,D gene,J gene,clone size,CDR3 DNA,CDR3 protein
TRBV28,TRBD2,TRBJ2-1,-,TGTGCCGGCAGTTCCCTCGTGGTAGCGGGAGTGCTTAATGAGCAGTTCTTC,CAGSSLVVAGVLNEQFF
TRBV6-1,-,TRBJ2-5,once,TGTGCCAGCAGTGAAGGATCAGGTCAACAAGAGACCAAGTACTTC,CASSEGSGQQETKYF
TRBV11-2,-,TRBJ2-1,-,TGTGCCCGCTGCTTAGGGGCGGCGAGCCTAAAGATCTTC,CARCLGAASLKIF
TRBV24-1,-,TRBJ1-2,many,TGTGCCACCAGTGTTGGACCATCCTATGGCTACACCTTC,CATSVGPSYGYTF
TRBV11-3,-,TRBJ2-1,-,TGTGCCAGCAGCTCTCTAGATGGGGGGGCGTCCTACAATGAACAGTTCTTC,CASSSLDGGASYNEQFF
TRBV5-4,-,TRBJ2-2,-,TGTGCCAGCAGCTTGCGGGTCAGGTCGAACGGGGAGCTGTTTTTT,CASSLRVRSNGELFF
TRBV20-1,-,TRBJ2-1,-,TGCAGTGCCACTCGGTGGGGCGATGAGCAGTTCTTC,CSATRWGDEQFF
TRBV5-5,TRBD2,TRBJ2-7,-,TGTCCCAGCAGCTCGGGTCTAGCGGGAGGTTGGTACGAGCATTACTTC,CPSSSGLAGGWYEHYF
TRBV20-1,TRBD2,TRBJ2-1,many,TGCAGTGGGGTTGGCGGGAGCTATAATGAGCAGTTCTTC,CSGVGGSYNEQFF
TRBV11-1,TRBD1,TRBJ1-1,-,TGTGCCGGCATCTTAGGGGACAGGGGGCGTCCTGAAGCATTCTTT,CAGILGDRGRPEAFF
TRBV5-1,-,TRBJ2-3,-,TGCGTCAGCAGCTTGGGGGGGCACGAAGATACGCAGTATTTT,CVSSLGGHEDTQYF
TRBV29-1,-,TRBJ1-1,-,TGCAGCGGCCGGAGGCTGGGTATGTACACTGAAGTTTTCTTT,CSGRRLGMYTEVFF
TRBV10-1,TRBD2,TRBJ2-1,-,TGCGCCAGCAGTCCTGAGGGACTAGCACCTAATGACCAGTTCTTC,CASSPEGLAPNDQFF
TRBV5-6,TRBD2,TRBJ2-1,-,TGTGCCAGTAACTTGAGCGGGAGGGCCGCCAATGAGCGGTTCTTC,CASNLSGRAANERFF
TRBV5-1,TRBD2,TRBJ2-3,many,TGCGCCAGCAGCTTGATAGCGGGAGGGGATACGCAGTATTTT,CASSLIAGGDTQYF
TRBV4-2,-,TRBJ1-2,-,TGTGCCAGCGGCCAAGGTCCCTATGGATACACCTTC,CASGQGPYGYTF
TRBV30,-,TRBJ1-6,-,TGTGCCTGGAGACAGGGTTTCTATATTTCACCCCTCCACTTT,CAWRQGFYISPLHF
TRBV11-2,-,TRBJ2-1,-,TGTGCCAGCAGCTTAGTGATAGCCCGGAGCTCCTATAATGAGCAGTTCTTC,CASSLVIARSSYNEQFF
TRBV10-3,-,TRBJ1-2,few,TGTGCCACCAAGCGACAGCCGGGGGATGACTATGGCTACACCTTC,CATKRQPGDDYGYTF
TRBV20-1,TRBD2,TRBJ2-5,many,TGTCGACCCGGCGGGAGGGCTGGGGAGACCCAGTACTTC,CRPGGRAGETQYF
TRBV6-5,TRBD1,TRBJ1-1,-,TGTGCCAGCAGAGGACAGGGGACGCCAGCTTTCTTT,CASRGQGTPAFF
TRBV11-2,TRBD1,TRBJ2-6,many,TGTGCCAGCAGCTCCCAGGGGGCGGCTGGGGCCAACGTCCTGACTTTC,CASSSQGAAGANVLTF
TRBV6-5,TRBD1,TRBJ1-6,-,TGTGCCAGCAGTTACTCACAGGGGGGTGATTCACCCCTCCATTTT,CASSYSQGGDSPLHF
TRBV6-1,TRBD2,TRBJ2-2,-,TGTGCCAGCAGTGGGCTAGCGGGATTAAACACCGGGGAGCTGTCTTTT,CASSGLAGLNTGELSF
TRBV12-3/TRBV12-4,-,TRBJ1-5,many,TGTGCCAGCACCAAAGCGGGGAGTGGCAATCAGCCCCAGCATTTT,CASTKAGSGNQPQHF
TRBV19,TRBD1,TRBJ1-4,once,TGTGCCAGTAGTATAGTGGGACAGTCGCTGTTTTTT,CASSIVGQSLFF
TRBV24-1,-,TRBJ2-3,many,TGTGCCACCAGTGAGGGGGATACGCAGTATTTT,CATSEGDTQYF
TRBV6-2/TRBV6-3,-,TRBJ2-1,-,TGTGTCAGCAGTTACAGGTGGGAGGCCTACACTGAGCAGTTCTTC,CVSSYRWEAYTEQFF
TRBV6-2/TRBV6-3,-,TRBJ2-1,-,TGTGCCAGCAGTAGCGGTCCTAACAATGAGCAGATTTTC,CASSSGPNNEQIF
TRBV20-1,TRBD1,TRBJ2-7,-,TGCAGTGCTCACACTGGATACGCGAAGACAGGGGGCGGGAGGCAATTTTACAAGCAGTACTTC,CSAHTGYAKTGGGRQFYKQYF
TRBV28,-,TRBJ2-3,-,TGTGCCAGCAGACGCGGTGTAAATGCGCAGTATTTT,CASRRGVNAQYF
TRBV12-3/TRBV12-4,-,TRBJ2-1,-,TGTGCCACCTGTGGGGGGTGGGGGGATGAACAGTTCTTC,CATCGGWGDEQFF
TRBV12-3/TRBV12-4,TRBD1,TRBJ2-1,once,TGTGCCAGCAGCCACAAAACCCCGGGACAGGGCTCCTACAATGAGCAGTTC,CASSHKTPGQGSYNEQF
TRBV20-1,-,TRBJ2-1,-,TGCAGTGCTAGAGATGACGGGGTGGGGGATGAGCAGTTCTTC,CSARDDGVGDEQFF
TRBV29-1,TRBD1,TRBJ2-1,-,TGTAGCGCCCAAGGGTGTACAGGGGGCAGTGAGCAGTTCTTC,CSAQGCTGGSEQFF
TRBV11-2,-,TRBJ2-2,-,TGTGTCAGCAGCATTATTCGACTGGATAGCGGGGAGCTGTTTTTT,CVSSIIRLDSGELFF
TRBV5-1,-,TRBJ2-7,-,TGCGCCAGCGAAGAAGCAGGGGGGGCCTACGAGCAGTACTTC,CASEEAGGAYEQYF
TRBV12-3/TRBV12-4,-,TRBJ2-3,once,TGTGCCAGCGGACGTGGGATGGATACGCAGTATTTT,CASGRGMDTQYF